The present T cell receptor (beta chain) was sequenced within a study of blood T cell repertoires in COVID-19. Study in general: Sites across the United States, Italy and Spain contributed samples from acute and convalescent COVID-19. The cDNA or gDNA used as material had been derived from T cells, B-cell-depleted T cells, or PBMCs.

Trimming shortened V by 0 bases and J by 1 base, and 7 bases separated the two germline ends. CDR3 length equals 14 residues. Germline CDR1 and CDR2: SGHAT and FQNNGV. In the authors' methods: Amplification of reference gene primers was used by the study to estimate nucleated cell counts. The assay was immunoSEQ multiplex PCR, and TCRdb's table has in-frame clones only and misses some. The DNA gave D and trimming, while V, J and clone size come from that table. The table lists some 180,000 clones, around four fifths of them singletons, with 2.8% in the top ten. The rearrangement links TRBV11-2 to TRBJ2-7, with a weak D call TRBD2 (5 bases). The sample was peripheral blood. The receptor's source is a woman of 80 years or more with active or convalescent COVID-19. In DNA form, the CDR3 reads TGTGCCAGCAGCTTAGATAGCGTTTCCTACGAGCAGTACTTC. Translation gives CASSLDSVSYEQYF.